These 16 T cell receptor beta chains came from one sample sequenced in a study of blood T cells in healthy people across ages. Then a second PCR, running roughly 7 to 11 cycles, was carried out with a sample-barcoded 5' primer and a J-beta primer mix. One entry per CDR3 protein, called by TCRdb with MiXCR from the 5' RACE reads. This table holds just under 900,000 distinct CDR3 sequences, under 30% found once. The sequenced sample consisted of blood. The source of these receptors is a woman older than 75 in good health.

The sample holds a few counts of this clonotype. V is TRBV25-1 and J is TRBJ2-7; 10 nucleotides align to TRBD1. V lost 3 bases to trimming and J lost 3 bases; unmatched junction nucleotides: 5. In germline, CDR1 is MGHDK, CDR2 SYGVNS. The CDR3 spans 15 residues. The DNA of the CDR3 is TGTGCCAGCAGTGATTGGGACAGGGGCAGCTACGAGCAGTACTTC. This encodes CASSDWDRGSYEQYF.

V usage is TRBV20-1 and J usage is TRBJ2-3; 7 bases align to TRBD2. Germline V gives CDR1 DFQATT, CDR2 SNEGSKA (reference sequence). The CDR3 loop spans 15 amino acids. V gave up 2 bases and J gave up 4 bases; unmatched junction bases: 9. CDR3 nucleotide sequence: TGCAGTGCTAGACGGGCGCGGGGGATGGCAGATACGCAGTATTTT. Its translation: CSARRARGMADTQYF.

This clonotype was picked up a small number of times. The V and J genes are TRBV7-2 and TRBJ2-3; 8 bases map to TRBD2. The CDR3 has 17 residues. The germline gives CDR1 SGHTA, CDR2 FQGNSA. V gave up 1 base and J gave up 0 bases; unmatched junction bases: 6. The CDR3 protein is CASSLVAGGRSTDTQYF. The CDR3 DNA reads as TGTGCCAGCAGCTTAGTTGCGGGGGGCCGTAGCACAGATACGCAGTATTTT.

On this clonotype itself: This sequence may be a read error, since a much larger clone differs from it by one base. This rearrangement joins TRBV7-2 to TRBJ2-2; possibly TRBD2 for D (5 bases). CDR3 length equals 15 residues. Germline V gene lookup returns CDR1 SGHTA and CDR2 FQGNSA. The CDR3, as DNA: TGTGCCAGCAGCCTCCGCGACATCTACACCGGGGAGCGGTTTTTT. It specifies CASSLRDIYTGERFF.

This clonotype was seen repeatedly, ten times or more. The chain has TRBV5-5 and TRBJ1-4; a weak D match, TRBD1 (5 bases). CDR1 and CDR2 from the germline V gene are SGHKS and YYEKEE (reference sequence). Trimming pared 3 bases from V and 4 bases from J, leaving 13 bases between. This CDR3 region has 15 residues. CDR3 nucleotide sequence: TGTGCCAGCAGCTCCCCGGGACCGGGTAATGAAAAACTGTTTTTT. Protein sequence: CASSSPGPGNEKLFF.

At least ten counts were recorded for this clonotype. This chain connects TRBV4-3 to TRBJ2-6; no clear D. Germline V gene sequence: CDR1 LGHNA, CDR2 YSLEER. The CDR3 contains 16 residues. Trimming stripped 1 base from V and 0 bases from J, with 7 bases between. CDR3 in DNA: TGCGCCAGCAGCCAAGGTCCAGCCTCTGGGGCCAACGTCCTGACTTTC. Encoded protein: CASSQGPASGANVLTF.

V usage is TRBV7-9 and J usage is TRBJ1-2; D not resolved. Between the trimmed V and J ends, which lost 6 bases and 4 bases, there was a span of 12 bases. Germline-derived CDR1 and CDR2 are SEHNR and FQNEAQ (reference sequence). The CDR3 covers 13 residues. CDR3 coding DNA: TGTGCCAGCAGTCCGAACGAGGGCTATGGCTACACCTTC. This gives the protein CASSPNEGYGYTF.

About this clonotype itself: A much larger clonotype is one base distant, so this may be a read error. No DNA is shown, since the ends of the CDR3 on it are uncertain; the CDR3 is the one TCRdb lists. The chain carries TRBV6-1 and TRBJ1-2; the table's D call, TRBD1, has no DNA check behind it. The germline CDR1 and CDR2 sequences are MNHNS and SASEGT. The CDR3 extends over 14 residues, inclusive of both ends. Here the CDR3 reads CASILDRGGDGYTF.

This clonotype was seen more than once but under ten times. The chain combines TRBV29-1 with TRBJ2-1; TRBD2 is a possible D gene (5 bases). From germline, CDR1 is SQVTM and CDR2 ANQGSEA. This CDR3 is 12 amino acids long. Trimming pared 4 bases from V and 9 bases from J, leaving 13 bases between. The CDR3 loop reads CSVVPRGREQFF. The CDR3 nucleotides read TGCAGCGTTGTGCCACGAGGGCGTGAGCAGTTCTTC.

The sample holds many counts of this clonotype. V is TRBV9 and J is TRBJ2-7, with a tentative D call TRBD1 (5 bases). CDR3 length equals 14 residues. V was shortened by 0 bases and J by 2 bases, with 9 bases between the two germline ends. CDR1 and CDR2 from the germline V gene are SGDLS and YYNGEE. The CDR3 is CASSVEAGPYEQYF. The DNA of the CDR3 is TGTGCCAGCAGCGTAGAGGCAGGGCCCTACGAGCAGTACTTC.

A few counts support this clonotype. The rearrangement links TRBV11-2 to TRBJ2-3; 10 bases map to TRBD2. V gave up 2 bases and J gave up 0 bases; unmatched junction bases: 11. Germline CDR1 is SGHAT and CDR2 is FQNNGV. This CDR3 is 19 amino acids long. The CDR3 loop is CASSLSGGAGLTSTDTQYF. The CDR3 nucleotides read TGTGCCAGCAGCTTAAGCGGGGGGGCCGGATTGACTAGCACAGATACGCAGTATTTT.

With respect to this clonotype: A much larger clone lies a single base off, so this may be a read error. J is TRBJ2-1 and V is TRBV18; the D gene is possibly TRBD2 (6 bases). The J call may be faulty, since TRBJ2-7 better matches the DNA end. Germline lookup yields CDR1 KGHSH and CDR2 LQKENI. The length of the CDR3 is 15 residues. CDR3 DNA sequence: TGTGCCAGCTCATCTCCGGGACTCGCTAACAATGAGCAGTACTTC. Its protein product is CASSSPGLANNEQYF.

The V and J genes are TRBV12-3 or TRBV12-4 and TRBJ2-2, with unresolved D. The V and J ends lost 2 bases and 5 bases respectively, with 6 bases between them. CDR3 size: 13 residues. The CDR3 DNA is TGTGCCAGCAGTTTACCAGCAACCGGGGAGCTGTTTTTT. Its protein is CASSLPATGELFF.

This clonotype was seen ten or more times. The chain has TRBV10-3 and TRBJ1-5; no firm D call. Per the germline V gene, CDR1 is ENHRY and CDR2 is SYGVKD. The CDR3 sequence is 13 residues long. V was pared by 8 bases and J by 0 bases, with 8 bases between. CDR3 region: CAISSDSNQPQHF. The CDR3 nucleotides are TGTGCCATCTCATCGGATAGCAATCAGCCCCAGCATTTT.

This chain joins TRBV9 and TRBJ2-1; either TRBD1 or TRBD2 may supply D (6 bases each). Trimming removed 0 bases at V and 10 bases at J, with 14 bases between. Germline CDR1 SGDLS, CDR2 YYNGEE. The CDR3 has 14 amino acids. CDR3 sequence reads: CASSVEYGGLEQFF. The CDR3 bases are TGTGCCAGCAGCGTAGAGTATGGGGGGCTCGAGCAGTTCTTC.

The V and J genes are TRBV7-9 and TRBJ1-1, with D perhaps matching TRBD1 (5 bases). This CDR3 is built from 16 residues. V dropped 5 bases and J dropped 0 bases, with 16 bases sitting between them. In germline, CDR1 is SEHNR, CDR2 FQNEAQ (reference sequence). The CDR3 spells CASSPFPGRLNTEAFF. CDR3 bases: TGTGCCAGCAGCCCCTTTCCGGGACGACTGAACACTGAAGCTTTCTTT.